These T cell receptor beta chains were read from a single sample in a study of radiotherapy plus CTLA-4 blockade in lung cancer. The assay was immunoSEQ multiplex PCR, and TCRdb's table has in-frame clones only and misses some. The data contain about 39,000 clones, nearly 80% of them singletons. The sequencing used peripheral blood, collected from a patient treated with radiotherapy plus ipilimumab. These receptors originate from a human donor with non-small cell lung cancer that progressed on radiotherapy plus ipilimumab. Each CDR3 is given with its conserved first and last residue. A D gene is named only where the DNA matches it firmly. Some rows mark clone size as missing; the rest say once, few, many or name a class of expanded clone.

V	J	D	size	DNA	CDR3
TRBV29-1	TRBJ1-1	TRBD1	-	TGCAGCGTTGACGGATCAACAGGGGGGACTGAAGCTTTCTTT	CSVDGSTGGTEAFF
TRBV5-1	TRBJ2-7	-	-	TGCGCCAGCAGCGGAACAGACTACGAGCAGTACTTC	CASSGTDYEQYF
TRBV5-1	TRBJ1-6	-	once	TGCGCCAGCAGGAGAACGGGAGATAATTCACCCCTCCACTTT	CASRRTGDNSPLHF
TRBV11-3	TRBJ2-3	-	-	TGTGCCAGCAGCACCAACGGGGGCACAGATACGCAGTATTTT	CASSTNGGTDTQYF
TRBV21-1	TRBJ1-2	-	few	TGTGCCAGCAGCATATCCCAGGGCGATACTTATGGCTACACCTTC	CASSISQGDTYGYTF
TRBV7-3	TRBJ1-2	-	-	TGTGCCAGCAGCTTAAGTTCAGGTTGGTATGGCTACACCTTC	CASSLSSGWYGYTF
TRBV18	TRBJ1-4	TRBD1	-	TGTGCCAGCTCACCATTCCGGACAGGGGAGGAAAAACTGTTTTTT	CASSPFRTGEEKLFF
TRBV5-4	TRBJ2-2	-	-	TGTGCCAGCAGCTTGGGGGCTAGCTCCAACACCGGGGAGCTGTTTTTT	CASSLGASSNTGELFF
TRBV5-1	TRBJ2-2	-	-	TGCGCCAGCAGCTTTTGGGCTGGAAACACCGGGGAGCTGTTTTTT	CASSFWAGNTGELFF
TRBV6-6	TRBJ2-5	TRBD2	-	TGTGCGGGTGGGAGGGGCGAGGGAGAGACCCAGTACTTC	CAGGRGEGETQYF
TRBV27	TRBJ1-2	-	-	TGTGCCAGCAGTTATCTACAGGGTAACTATGGCTACACCTTC	CASSYLQGNYGYTF
TRBV29-1	TRBJ1-2	TRBD1	-	TGCAGCGTTGTAGGCAGGGGGGAAATCCATGGCTACACCTTC	CSVVGRGEIHGYTF
TRBV6-6	TRBJ1-2	TRBD1	-	TGTGCCAGCAGTTCCCAGGGGGACTATGGCTACACCTTC	CASSSQGDYGYTF
TRBV7-2	TRBJ1-2	TRBD1	once	TGTGCCAGCAGTTGGGACAGGGACGTCTATGGCTACACCTTC	CASSWDRDVYGYTF
TRBV18	TRBJ1-1	TRBD1	once	TGTGCCAGCTCACCACGGGCGGGACAGACGAACACTGAAGCTTTCTTT	CASSPRAGQTNTEAFF
TRBV7-2	TRBJ2-2	-	-	TGTGCCAGCGGGGGGGCTTCGAGCACCGGGGAGCTGTTTTTT	CASGGASSTGELFF
TRBV10-3	TRBJ2-7	TRBD1	-	TGTGCCATCAGTGCAGGACCGGGACAGGGTCGCAGGAGCTCCTACGAGCAGTACTTC	CAISAGPGQGRRSSYEQYF
TRBV19	TRBJ2-3	TRBD1	-	TGTGCCAGTAGTAGAGGACAGGTTCCCAGCACAGATACGCAGTATTTT	CASSRGQVPSTDTQYF
TRBV28	TRBJ2-7	-	-	TGTGCCAGCAGTATTGGGACACGGCCTGTTTACGAGCAGTACTTC	CASSIGTRPVYEQYF
TRBV5-4	TRBJ2-1	-	few	TGTGCCAGCAGCCTAGGACACGCATACAATGAGCAGTTCTTC	CASSLGHAYNEQFF